The TCR beta chain under discussion was sequenced for a study of blood T cell repertoires in COVID-19. Study at large: Whether acute or convalescent, the COVID-19 samples came from the United States, Italy and Spain. Nucleic acid was either cDNA or gDNA, and it came from T cells, B-cell-depleted T cells, or PBMCs.

Looked up from germline, CDR1 is SGHRS and CDR2 is YFSETQ. CDR3 length: 13 amino acids. The ends were cut back, 0 bases at V and 3 bases at J, with 6 bases in the middle. TCRdb's table, derived via immunoSEQ multiplex PCR, lists solely in-frame clones and lacks some. The table includes around 250,000 clones, approximately 84% detected once. The receptor was derived from a man aged 45-60 years with active or convalescent COVID-19. The rearrangement joins TRBV5-1 to TRBJ1-1; no clear D gene. The sample comprised peripheral blood. The DNA for the CDR3 is TGCGCCAGCAGCTTGGGCCAGGACACTGAAGCTTTCTTT. It translates to CASSLGQDTEAFF.